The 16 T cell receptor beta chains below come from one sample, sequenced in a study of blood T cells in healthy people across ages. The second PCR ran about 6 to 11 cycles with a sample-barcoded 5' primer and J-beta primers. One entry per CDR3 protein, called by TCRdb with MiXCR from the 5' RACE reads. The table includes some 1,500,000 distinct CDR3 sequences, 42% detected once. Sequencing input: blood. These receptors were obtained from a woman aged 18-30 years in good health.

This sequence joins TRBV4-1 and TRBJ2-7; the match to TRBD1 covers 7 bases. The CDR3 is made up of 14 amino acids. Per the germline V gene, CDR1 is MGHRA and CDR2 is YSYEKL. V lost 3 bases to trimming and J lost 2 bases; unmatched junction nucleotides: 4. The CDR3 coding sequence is TGCGCCAGCAGCCACCGACAGGGACCCTACGAGCAGTACTTC. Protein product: CASSHRQGPYEQYF.

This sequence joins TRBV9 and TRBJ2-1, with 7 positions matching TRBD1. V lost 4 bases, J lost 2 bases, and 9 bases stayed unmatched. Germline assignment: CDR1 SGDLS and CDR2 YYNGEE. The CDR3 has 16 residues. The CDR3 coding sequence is TGTGCCAGCAGCCCTCGAGGACAGGTTCCCTACAATGAGCAGTTCTTC. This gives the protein CASSPRGQVPYNEQFF.

The DNA of the CDR3 is TGTGCCAGCAGCGCTCCGGGACAGGGGTCCATCAACACCGGGGAGCTGTTTTTT. Protein product: CASSAPGQGSINTGELFF. The chain has TRBV7-9 and TRBJ2-2; 10 nucleotides align to TRBD1. Trimming at V came to 5 bases and at J to 2 bases, leaving 11 bases not matched to a gene. Germline CDR1 reads SEHNR; CDR2 reads FQNEAQ (reference sequence). The CDR3 extends over 18 amino acids.

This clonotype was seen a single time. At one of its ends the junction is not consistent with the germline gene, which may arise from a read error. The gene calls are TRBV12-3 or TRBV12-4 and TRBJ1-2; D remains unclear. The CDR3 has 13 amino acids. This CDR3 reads CANSGRGYYGYTF. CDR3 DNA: TGTGCCAACAGTGGGAGAGGGTACTATGGCTACACCTTC.

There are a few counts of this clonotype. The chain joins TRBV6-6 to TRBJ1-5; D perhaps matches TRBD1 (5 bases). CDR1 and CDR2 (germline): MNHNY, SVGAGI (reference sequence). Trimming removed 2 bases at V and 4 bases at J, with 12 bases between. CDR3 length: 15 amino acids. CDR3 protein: CASSYEGRANQPQHF. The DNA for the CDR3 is TGTGCCAGCAGTTACGAGGGGCGTGCAAATCAGCCCCAGCATTTT.

The CDR3: CASRDDRGNYEQYF. The CDR3 nucleotides read TGTGCCAGCAGGGATGACAGGGGGAACTACGAGCAGTACTTC. The chain joins TRBV2 to TRBJ2-4, with 9 bases lining up with TRBD1. The J call is doubtful: the DNA matches TRBJ2-7 better. CDR3 length: 14 residues. The germline V gene encodes CDR1 SNHLY and CDR2 FYNNEI.

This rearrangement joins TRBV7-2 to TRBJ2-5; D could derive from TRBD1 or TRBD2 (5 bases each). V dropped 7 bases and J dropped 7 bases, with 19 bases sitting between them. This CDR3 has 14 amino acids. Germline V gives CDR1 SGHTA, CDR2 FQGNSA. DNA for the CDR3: TGTGCCAGCACCCTCATGGGGGAAACGGGGACCCAGTACTTC. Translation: CASTLMGETGTQYF.

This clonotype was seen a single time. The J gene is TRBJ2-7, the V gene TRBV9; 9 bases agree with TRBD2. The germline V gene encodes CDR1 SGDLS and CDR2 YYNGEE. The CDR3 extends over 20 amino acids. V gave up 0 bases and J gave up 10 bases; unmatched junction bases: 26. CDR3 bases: TGTGCCAGCAGCGTAGGATTGGGCGGGAGGGCAGCACCTTCCAACCCAGTTCAGTACTTC. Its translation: CASSVGLGGRAAPSNPVQYF.

As DNA, the CDR3 is TGCGCCAGCAGACAGACGGACGGCAACTATGGCTACACCTTC. Protein: CASRQTDGNYGYTF. V is TRBV4-1 and J is TRBJ1-2, with no clear D. Germline CDR1 is MGHRA and CDR2 is YSYEKL. The CDR3 covers 14 residues. V shed 6 bases and J shed 2 bases, with 13 bases lying between them.

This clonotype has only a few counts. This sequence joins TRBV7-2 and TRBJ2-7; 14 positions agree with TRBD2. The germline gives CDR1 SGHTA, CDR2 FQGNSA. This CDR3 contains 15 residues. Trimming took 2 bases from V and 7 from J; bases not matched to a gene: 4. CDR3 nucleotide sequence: TGTGCCAGCAGCTTACCGACTAGCGGGGGGGCTGAGCAGTACTTC. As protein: CASSLPTSGGAEQYF.

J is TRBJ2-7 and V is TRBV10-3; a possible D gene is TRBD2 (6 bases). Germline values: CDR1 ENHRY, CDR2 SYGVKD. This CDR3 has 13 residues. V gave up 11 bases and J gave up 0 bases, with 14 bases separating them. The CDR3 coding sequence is TGTGCCGCCGGCGGCGGGGACTCCTACGAGCAGTACTTC. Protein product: CAAGGGDSYEQYF.

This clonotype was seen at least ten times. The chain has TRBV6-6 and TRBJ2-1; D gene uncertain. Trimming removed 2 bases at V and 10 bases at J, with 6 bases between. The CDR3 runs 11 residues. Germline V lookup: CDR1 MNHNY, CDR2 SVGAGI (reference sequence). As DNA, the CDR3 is TGTGCCAGCAGTTACGTTGGGGAGCAGTTCTTC. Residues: CASSYVGEQFF.

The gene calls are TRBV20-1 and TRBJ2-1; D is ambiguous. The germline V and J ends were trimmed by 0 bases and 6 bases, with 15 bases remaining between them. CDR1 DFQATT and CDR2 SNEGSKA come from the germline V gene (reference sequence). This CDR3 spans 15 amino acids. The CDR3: CSARDHPTAGNEQFF. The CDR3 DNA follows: TGCAGTGCTAGAGACCATCCCACGGCTGGCAATGAGCAGTTCTTC.

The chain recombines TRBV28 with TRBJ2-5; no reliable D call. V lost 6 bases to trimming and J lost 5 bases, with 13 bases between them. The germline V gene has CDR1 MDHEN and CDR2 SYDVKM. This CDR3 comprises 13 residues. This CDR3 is CASRGVLGETQYF. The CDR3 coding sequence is TGTGCCAGCAGAGGCGTCCTGGGGGAGACCCAGTACTTC.

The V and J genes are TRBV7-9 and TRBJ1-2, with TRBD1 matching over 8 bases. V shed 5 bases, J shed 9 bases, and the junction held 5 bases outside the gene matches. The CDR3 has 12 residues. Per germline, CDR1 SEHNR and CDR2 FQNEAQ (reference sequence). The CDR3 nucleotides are TGTGCCAGCAGCCTCGGACAGGGACGCTACACCTTC. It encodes CASSLGQGRYTF.

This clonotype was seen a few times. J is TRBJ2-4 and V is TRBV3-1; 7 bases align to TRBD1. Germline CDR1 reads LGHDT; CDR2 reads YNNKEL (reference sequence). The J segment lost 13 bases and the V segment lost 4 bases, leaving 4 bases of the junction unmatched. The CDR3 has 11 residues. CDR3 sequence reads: CASSRQGNQYF. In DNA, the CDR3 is TGTGCCAGCAGCCGACAGGGTAACCAGTACTTC.